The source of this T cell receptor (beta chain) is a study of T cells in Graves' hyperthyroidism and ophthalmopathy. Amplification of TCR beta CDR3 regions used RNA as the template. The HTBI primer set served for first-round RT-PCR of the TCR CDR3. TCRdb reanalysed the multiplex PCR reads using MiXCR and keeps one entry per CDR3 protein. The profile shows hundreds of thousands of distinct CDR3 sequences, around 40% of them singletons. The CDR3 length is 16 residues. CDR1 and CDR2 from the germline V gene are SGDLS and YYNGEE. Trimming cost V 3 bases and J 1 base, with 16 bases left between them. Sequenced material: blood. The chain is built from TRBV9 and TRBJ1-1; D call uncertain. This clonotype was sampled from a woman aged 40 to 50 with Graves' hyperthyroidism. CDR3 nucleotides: TGTGCCAGCAGCGCGTGGGGAGACCGGGGGAACACTGAAGCTTTCTTT. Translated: CASSAWGDRGNTEAFF.